These 22 T cell receptor beta chains were sequenced from one sample in a study of naive and memory T cell subsets. Notes on the study in general: Naive repertoires, especially CD8, held a few larger clonotypes, possibly memory cells re-expressing CD45RA.

Antigens of these TCRs are unknown. An equimolar mix of two oligonucleotides served as the beta constant-region primer for TRBC1 and TRBC2. Four rounds of PCR amplified the ligated cDNA using nested alpha and beta constant-region primers plus SP2. From the UMI-ligation and nested PCR reads, TCRdb called clonotypes with MiXCR, one entry per CDR3 protein. The table lists under 150,000 distinct CDR3 sequences, approximately 20% of them singletons, with about 0.63% in the top ten. The sequenced sample consisted of naive CD8+ T cells from blood. These receptors were taken from a human donor in good health.

This clonotype has just a few counts. The gene calls are TRBV7-9 and TRBJ2-1; D is uncertain. The CDR3 length is 12 residues. Trimming left V 6 bases short and J 7 bases short, with 10 bases between. Germline loops: CDR1 SEHNR, CDR2 FQNEAQ (reference sequence). As DNA, the CDR3 is TGTGCCAGCAGGCCCGACTTGAATGAGCAGTTCTTC. As protein: CASRPDLNEQFF.

The sample holds many counts of this clonotype. V usage is TRBV5-1 and J usage is TRBJ2-7; TRBD1 matches at 10 bases. Germline loops: CDR1 SGHRS, CDR2 YFSETQ. Germline trimming cut 0 bases from V and 5 bases from J; bases unmatched to any gene: 2. CDR3 length: 14 amino acids. DNA for the CDR3: TGCGCCAGCAGCTTGGGACAGGGGGCGGACGAGCAGTACTTC. This sequence encodes CASSLGQGADEQYF.

The rearrangement joins TRBV10-1 to TRBJ2-2, with D hard to call. V dropped 3 bases and J dropped 5 bases, with 7 bases sitting between them. Per the germline V gene, CDR1 is WNHNN and CDR2 is SYGVQD (reference sequence). This CDR3 comprises 13 residues. For the CDR3, the DNA is TGCGCCAGCAGTGATCTCGGGACCGGGGAGCTGTTTTTT. Amino acid sequence: CASSDLGTGELFF.

This clonotype has a handful of counts. The V gene is TRBV6-2 or TRBV6-3, the J gene TRBJ2-3; no clear D gene. Germline lookup yields CDR1 MNHEY and CDR2 SVGEGT. There are 13 residues in the CDR3. The V end was cut by 10 bases, the J end by 0 bases, with 11 bases between. The CDR3 reads CATAISSTDTQYF. In DNA, the CDR3 is TGTGCCACAGCGATTTCCAGCACAGATACGCAGTATTTT.

The chain couples TRBV4-1 to TRBJ2-7; 8 bases agree with TRBD1. The ends lost 1 base at V and 0 bases at J; junction bases unmatched: 11. Germline lookup yields CDR1 MGHRA and CDR2 YSYEKL. This CDR3 comprises 18 residues. The CDR3 loop is CASSQVWDRIESSYEQYF. The DNA for the CDR3 is TGCGCCAGCAGCCAAGTGTGGGACAGGATTGAGAGCTCCTACGAGCAGTACTTC.

This sequence joins TRBV27 and TRBJ2-3; no firm D call. Trimming removed 0 bases from V and 5 bases from J, with 15 bases in between. This CDR3 is built from 16 residues. CDR1 and CDR2 from the germline V gene are MNHEY and SMNVEV (reference sequence). The CDR3 is CASSLSLTTPLDTQYF. The DNA of the CDR3 is TGTGCCAGCAGTTTATCTTTAACGACCCCGTTAGATACGCAGTATTTT.

This clonotype was observed a handful of times. The rearrangement links TRBV28 to TRBJ2-5, with D unclear. Trimming shortened V by 3 bases and J by 2 bases, and 7 bases separated the two germline ends. The CDR3 extends over 13 amino acids. The germline V gene has CDR1 MDHEN and CDR2 SYDVKM. The CDR3 protein is CASSFGYQETQYF. CDR3 nucleotides: TGTGCCAGCAGTTTTGGCTATCAAGAGACCCAGTACTTC.

At least ten counts were recorded for this clonotype. The chain employs TRBV20-1 and TRBJ2-7; 8 bases agree with TRBD2. The CDR3 is made up of 13 amino acids. Germline values: CDR1 DFQATT, CDR2 SNEGSKA (reference sequence). V gave up 6 bases and J gave up 1 base; unmatched junction bases: 5. CDR3: CSATGTSSYEQYF. The CDR3 nucleotides read TGCAGTGCAACCGGGACTAGTTCCTACGAGCAGTACTTC.

This clonotype was observed a handful of times. The chain is built from TRBV29-1 and TRBJ2-2; 11 positions agree with TRBD2. The germline V gene has CDR1 SQVTM and CDR2 ANQGSEA. The V gene end was trimmed by 4 bases and the J gene end by 1 base; junction bases not matched to a gene: 14. The CDR3 totals 19 residues. This CDR3 reads CSVAGLAAFPRKNTGELFF. DNA of the CDR3: TGCAGCGTTGCGGGACTAGCGGCGTTCCCACGCAAGAACACCGGGGAGCTGTTTTTT.

V gene TRBV28 combines with J gene TRBJ2-7, with D possibly matching TRBD2 (6 bases). This CDR3 is built from 13 residues. CDR1 is MDHEN, CDR2 SYDVKM, per germline. V lost 5 bases, J lost 7 bases, and 15 bases lay in between. The CDR3, as DNA: TGTGCCAGCAGTGTAACTACGCGGGAAGAGCAGTACTTC. This translates into CASSVTTREEQYF.

The V call is TRBV5-1, the J call TRBJ2-7; the D is unclear. Trimming removed 0 bases at V and 0 bases at J, with 7 bases between. This CDR3 has 14 amino acids. Germline loops: CDR1 SGHRS, CDR2 YFSETQ. CDR3 nucleotides: TGCGCCAGCAGCTTGGGGGGAACCTCCTACGAGCAGTACTTC. It specifies CASSLGGTSYEQYF.

This chain joins TRBV11-3 and TRBJ2-1; TRBD1 matches 7 bases. The length of the CDR3 is 13 residues. In germline, CDR1 is SGHNT, CDR2 YENEEA. Trimming cost V 5 bases and J 10 bases; bases outside gene matches: 8. Written as DNA, the CDR3 is TGTGCCAGCAGCCCTGGGACAGTTAACGAGCAGTTCTTC. This translates into CASSPGTVNEQFF.

The rearrangement joins TRBV28 to TRBJ2-7; D is undetermined. The germline CDR1 and CDR2 sequences are MDHEN and SYDVKM. The V end was cut by 5 bases, the J end by 2 bases, with 25 bases between. The CDR3 sequence is 18 residues long. CDR3 bases: TGTGCCAGCAGTCCCAGTCAGAACGGCAGACCTACTACCTACGAGCAGTACTTC. Its protein product is CASSPSQNGRPTTYEQYF.

The chain joins TRBV4-1 to TRBJ2-5; the D gene is possibly TRBD1 (6 bases). V shed 4 bases and J shed 5 bases, with 23 bases lying between them. Germline V gives CDR1 MGHRA, CDR2 YSYEKL. The CDR3 extends over 17 amino acids. CDR3 region: CASSLVPRTEQGETQYF. For the CDR3, the DNA is TGCGCCAGCAGCCTAGTTCCCAGGACAGAGCAGGGGGAGACCCAGTACTTC.

The J gene is TRBJ2-7, the V gene TRBV15, with D perhaps being TRBD1 or TRBD2 (5 bases each). Germline CDR1 reads LNHNV; CDR2 reads YYDKDF (reference sequence). The CDR3 covers 14 residues. The V end lost 4 bases, the J end lost 6 bases, and 16 bases lay between the germline ends. The CDR3 region has the DNA TGTGCCACCAGCATGACCGGGACCCCTACCGAGCAGTACTTC. Its translation is CATSMTGTPTEQYF.

Many counts were recorded for this clonotype. V and J are TRBV28 and TRBJ2-7; 7 nucleotides agree with TRBD2. The V and J ends lost 2 bases and 5 bases, in that order; junction bases with no gene match: 6. CDR1 is MDHEN, CDR2 SYDVKM, per germline. CDR3 size: 14 residues. In DNA form, the CDR3 reads TGTGCCAGCAGTTTAGGGGGGAGCGGGAACGAGCAGTACTTC. As protein: CASSLGGSGNEQYF.

The sample holds a few counts of this clonotype. The rearrangement links TRBV28 to TRBJ2-3; possibly TRBD2 for D (6 bases). Germline CDR1 reads MDHEN; CDR2 reads SYDVKM. This CDR3 spans 17 amino acids. V lost 2 bases and J lost 1, with 16 bases in between. The CDR3 sequence: CASSLVLAGMGTDTQYF. As DNA, the CDR3 is TGTGCCAGCAGTTTAGTATTGGCGGGAATGGGCACAGATACGCAGTATTTT.

This clonotype showed up just a few times. The chain recombines TRBV2 with TRBJ2-7; D not certain. V gave up 6 bases and J gave up 0 bases, with 6 bases separating them. Germline V gene data show CDR1 as SNHLY and CDR2 as FYNNEI. The CDR3 contains 12 residues. In DNA form, the CDR3 reads TGTGCCAGCAGGGACGACTCCTACGAGCAGTACTTC. Translating gives CASRDDSYEQYF.

This clonotype was counted a few times. The rearrangement uses TRBV9 and TRBJ2-2; 10 bases line up with TRBD2. There are 16 residues in the CDR3. The germline V gene has CDR1 SGDLS and CDR2 YYNGEE. V shed 4 bases and J 4 bases; nucleotides not matched to a gene: 7. The CDR3 bases are TGTGCCAGCAGCACGACCGGGACTAGCGTCACCGGGGAGCTGTTTTTT. Amino acids: CASSTTGTSVTGELFF.

The CDR3 DNA reads TGTGCCAGCAGTTACTCGACAGACGGTTCCTACGAGCAGTACTTC. Protein: CASSYSTDGSYEQYF. The genes are TRBV6-5 and TRBJ2-7, with D perhaps TRBD1 (5 bases). V was clipped by 0 bases and J by 1 base, with 10 bases between them. CDR1 and CDR2 (germline): MNHEY, SVGAGI. CDR3 length: 15 residues.

This rearrangement joins TRBV9 to TRBJ2-3; no reliable D call. CDR1 and CDR2 (germline): SGDLS, YYNGEE. CDR3 length equals 15 residues. V was trimmed by 1 base and J by 0 bases, leaving 9 bases between them. The CDR3 nucleotides read TGTGCCAGCAGCGTATACGGGTCTAGCACAGATACGCAGTATTTT. The encoded protein is CASSVYGSSTDTQYF.

This chain links TRBV20-1 with TRBJ1-6; TRBD1 matches at 7 bases. V lost 4 bases and J lost 3; bases outside the gene matches: 3. The CDR3 spans 14 residues. Germline V gene data show CDR1 as DFQATT and CDR2 as SNEGSKA (reference sequence). The chain's CDR3 is CSATRDSYNSPLHF. DNA of the CDR3: TGCAGTGCTACCCGGGACAGCTATAATTCACCCCTCCACTTT.